Reported below is one TCR beta chain. Its antigen is unknown. Base quality data are lacking; no much larger clone is found one base away. Participants in the prospective study were enrolled through a virtual design, were aged roughly 18 to 100 years, and lived in about two dozen United States geographic areas. In the prospective study, participants were assigned to cohorts based on the clinical history participants reported in a screening survey and a study questionnaire. Each participant in the prospective study had whole blood, serum and a nasopharyngeal or oropharyngeal swab collected by mobile phlebotomists. Participants in the prospective study had the option to provide additional blood draws and questionnaires over a roughly two-month period. Before DNA extraction, prospective study blood samples were shipped either frozen or at room temperature. This sample stems from a study of blood T cell repertoires in COVID-19 (dated by TCRdb to 2019 to 2021). A note on the overall study: Samples covering the acute and convalescent phases of COVID-19 were provided by collaborators in the United States, Italy and Spain. The material from the prospective study consisted of cDNA or gDNA derived from T cells, B-cell-depleted T cells, or PBMCs. The dataset comprised deeply sampled blood TCRbeta repertoires from subjects exposed to, actively infected with, or recovered from COVID-19. The repertoires were released in a freely available public database intended as a resource for research on the immune response to SARS-CoV-2. The samples were drawn from two sources: the first 160 participants of the ongoing ImmuneRACE study, and 950 to 1,500 subjects contributed by 6 global collaborators. Nearly every sample came with metadata listing a de-identified subject ID, COVID-19 status, age in years and sex. Where HLA class I and class II types were available, the types were taken from metadata supplied by the sample provider, not from assay-based typing. Summary of the overall study and its limitations: Clinical and demographic metadata were provided uncurated, with the amount varying by source and participant.

TCRbeta CDR3 regions were amplified from genomic DNA by means of the immunoSEQ Assay, a bias-controlled multiplex PCR. In the paper's pipeline: The number of nucleated cells in each sample was estimated from the amplification of reference gene primers within the assay. To quantify the absolute abundance of each unique TCRbeta CDR3 rearrangement, sequence reads were collapsed and filtered. For each sample, productive Simpson clonality was calculated as the square root of Simpson's diversity index over productive rearrangements. TCRdb obtained this table from immuneACCESS and retained in-frame rearrangements with V and J assigned. These tables miss some clones; where compared with another copy, unresolved V genes account for less than half of the shortfall, and the remainder is unexplained. V, J and clone size are taken as reported in that table, and D and trimming were inferred from the DNA itself. The sample has approximately 180,000 clones on record, roughly 87% of them singletons. In total, the top ten clones hold over 2% of the sample.

The specimen was PBMCs or T cells enriched from blood (not recorded which). The source is a woman aged 40 to 49 with acute COVID-19.

The DNA reads as follows: TGTGCCAGCAGCCAAAGGGGCAGCGGGTCAACCTACGAGCAGTACTTC. This encodes CASSQRGSGSTYEQYF. The chain links TRBV7-8 with TRBJ2-7; D gene: possibly TRBD2, on 6 matching bases. The germline V gene specifies SGHVS as CDR1 and FQNEAQ as CDR2. The CDR3 sequence holds 16 residues, the cysteine and phenylalanine included. The kept DNA is CDR3 alone, 48 bases in frame from the first base. Trimming takes 5 bases from V and 2 bases from J, and the germline ends sit 19 bases apart. Joined to the reference TRBV7-8 and TRBJ2-7 proteins, this CDR3 gives the full variable domain: GAGVSQSPRYKVAKRGQDVALRCDPISGHVSLFWYQQALGQGPEFLTYFQNEAQLDKSGLPSDRFFAERPEGSVSTLKIQRTQQEDSAVYLCASSQRGSGSTYEQYFGPGTRLTVT.